This T cell receptor (beta chain) was profiled in a study of STAT3 mutations in large granular lymphocyte leukemia (dated by TCRdb to between 2018 and 2021). With respect to the entire study: About half of the T-LGLL patients who underwent longitudinal sequencing carried canonical activating STAT3 mutations. One or more immunosuppressive therapy regimens were given to more than half of T-LGLL patients, and hematologic response was seen in around two fifths of the treated patients. To reconstruct clonal hierarchy and dynamics, serial deep sequencing of TCRbeta CDR3 and STAT3 was performed in patients with T-cell large granular lymphocyte leukemia. From an initial cohort of 207 LGL patients, around 17 representative T-LGLL cases were chosen for longitudinal sequencing of TCRbeta and STAT3. As controls within the study, two patients with natural killer LGL leukemia were also sequenced longitudinally. For each patient, sequencing was performed at an average of about 4 time points, with a range of 2 to 8 samplings. Here is what the overall study found, with its caveats: Because no samples were available when a clone first appeared, clonal expansion had to be inferred from samplings taken at other points. Since codominant clonotypes persisted in some patients, a small but highly pathogenic clone may have gone undetected. At least one immunodominant TCRbeta clonotype was identified in every T-LGLL patient, and multiple immunodominant subclonotypes were identified in about half of the T-LGLL patients. Linking therapy response to changes in TCR clonal burden was complicated by variable intervals between samplings and by differing treatment regimens. TCR clonotype switching after therapy was observed in about 35% of the 18 patients, and all newly emerging clones were found to be STAT3 wild type. The burden of the dominant TCR clone was higher than the STAT3 mutant burden in several patients, which suggests that the STAT3 mutation arose secondarily inside a clone that had already expanded.

DNA was extracted from blood mononuclear cells, and the same DNA was used for both TCR and STAT3 sequencing. From the cysteine up to the phenylalanine, the CDR3 has a length of 16 residues. Only the CDR3 region is kept as DNA, spanning 48 bases read in frame from base 1. V is cut back by 5 bases and J by 4 bases, with 11 bases in the junction unmatched. CDR1 and CDR2 (LNHDA, SQIVND) derive from the germline V gene (reference sequence). Regarding this clone: No antigen is known for it. The input lacks base qualities; no much larger clone sits a single base away.

TCRbeta libraries were sequenced on an Illumina MiSeq, averaging around 41,000 productive templates per sample. Using multiplex PCR amplification, the immunoSEQ assay generated the TCRbeta CDR3 libraries. As for the original processing: Repertoire diversity was computed as previously defined, with values near 0 indicating extremely monoclonal samples. The table was pulled from immuneACCESS by TCRdb, which kept in-frame rearrangements only. Such tables lose some clones; where checked, under half of the loss comes from unresolved V genes, and the rest has no known cause. That table furnishes V, J and clone size, whereas the DNA furnished D and trimming. This sample gives about 10,000 clones in total; around 89% of them show up just once. The ten largest account for about 35% of the sample.

The receptor comes from a man in his sixties with T-cell large granular lymphocyte leukemia. Some clones in this sample may be carry-over from other donors' samples. The age is the age at diagnosis. Material for sequencing was peripheral blood mononuclear cells. The sequence is built from TRBV19 and TRBJ1-3; a stretch of 7 junction bases matches TRBD1. At the DNA level, the sequence is TGTGCCAGTAGTCCTCTCCGGGACAGCCTCGGAAACACCATATATTTT. Its translation is CASSPLRDSLGNTIYF.